This note documents a single TCR beta chain sequence. Its antigen is unknown. The sample belongs to a study of T-cell memory formation after mild COVID-19. Findings of the study overall: CD8+ contracting clones occupied EMRA, while CD4+ ones occupied mainly CM and EM. Day 15 to 85 contractors were CD4/CD8 balanced; later expanders leaned CD4+.

TCRdb redid the calling of the 5' RACE reads with MiXCR, one entry per CDR3 protein. The data show about 450,000 distinct CDR3 sequences, more than 20% seen once. Germline CDR1 is SGHTA and CDR2 is FQGNSA. J was trimmed by 3 bases and V by 5 bases; bases with no gene match: 12. The CDR3 sequence is 16 residues long. The chain employs TRBV7-2 and TRBJ1-2; 7 bases are shared with TRBD1. This receptor was obtained from an adult woman who had mild COVID-19 (a few samples of this study predate the infection). Cell type and time point are not known. Sequencing input: PBMCs or a T cell subset sorted from them (not recorded which). The CDR3 sequence: CASSPPAGGKYYGYTF. Here the CDR3 DNA reads TGTGCCAGCAGCCCCCCAGCAGGGGGAAAGTACTATGGCTACACCTTC.